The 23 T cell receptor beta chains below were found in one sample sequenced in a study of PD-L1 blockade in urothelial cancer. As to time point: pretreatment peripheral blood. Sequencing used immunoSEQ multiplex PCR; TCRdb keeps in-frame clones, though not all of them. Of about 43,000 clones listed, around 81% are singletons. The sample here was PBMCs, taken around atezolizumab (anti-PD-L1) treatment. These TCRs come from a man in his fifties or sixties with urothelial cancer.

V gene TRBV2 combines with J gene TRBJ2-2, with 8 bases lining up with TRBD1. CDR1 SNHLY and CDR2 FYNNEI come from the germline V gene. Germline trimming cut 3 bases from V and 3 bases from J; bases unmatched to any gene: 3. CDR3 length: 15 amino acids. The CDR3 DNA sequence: TGTGCCAGCAGTGACAGGGGGCGGTACACCGGGGAGCTGTTTTTT. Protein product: CASSDRGRYTGELFF.

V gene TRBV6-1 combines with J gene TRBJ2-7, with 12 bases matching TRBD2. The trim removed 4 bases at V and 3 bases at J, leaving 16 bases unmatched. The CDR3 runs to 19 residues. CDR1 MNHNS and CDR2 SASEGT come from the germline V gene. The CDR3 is CASSVMRLAGARGGYEQYF. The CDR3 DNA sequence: TGTGCCAGCAGTGTAATGAGACTAGCGGGAGCTAGGGGAGGCTACGAGCAGTACTTC.

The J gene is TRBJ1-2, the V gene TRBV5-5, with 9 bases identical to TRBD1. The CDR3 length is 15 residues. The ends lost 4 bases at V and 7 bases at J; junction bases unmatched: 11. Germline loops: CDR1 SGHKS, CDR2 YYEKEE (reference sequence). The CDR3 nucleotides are TGTGCCAGCAGCCAACCCAGGGGACAGGGAGGTGGCTACACCTTC. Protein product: CASSQPRGQGGGYTF.

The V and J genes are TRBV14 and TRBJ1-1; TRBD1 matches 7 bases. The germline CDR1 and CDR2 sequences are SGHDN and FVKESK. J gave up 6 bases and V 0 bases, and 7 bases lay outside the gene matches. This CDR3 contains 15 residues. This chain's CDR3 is CASSQDRAGGAEAFF. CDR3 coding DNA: TGTGCCAGCAGCCAAGATCGAGCAGGGGGTGCTGAAGCTTTCTTT. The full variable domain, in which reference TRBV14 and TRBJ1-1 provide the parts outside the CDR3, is EAGVTQFPSHSVIEKGQTVTLRCDPISGHDNLYWYRRVMGKEIKFLLHFVKESKQDESGMPNNRFLAERTGGTYSTLKVQPAELEDSGVYFCASSQDRAGGAEAFFGQGTRLTVV.

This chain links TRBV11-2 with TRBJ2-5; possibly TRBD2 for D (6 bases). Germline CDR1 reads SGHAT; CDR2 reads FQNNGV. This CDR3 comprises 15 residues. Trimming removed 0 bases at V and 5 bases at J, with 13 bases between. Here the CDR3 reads CASSLDGDWEETQYF. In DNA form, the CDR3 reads TGTGCCAGCAGCTTAGATGGGGACTGGGAGGAGACCCAGTACTTC.

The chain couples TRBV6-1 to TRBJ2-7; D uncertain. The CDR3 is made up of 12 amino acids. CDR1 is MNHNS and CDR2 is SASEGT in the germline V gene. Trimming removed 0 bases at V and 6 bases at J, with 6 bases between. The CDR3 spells CASSEADSEQYF. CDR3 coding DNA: TGTGCCAGCAGTGAAGCTGATAGCGAGCAGTACTTC.

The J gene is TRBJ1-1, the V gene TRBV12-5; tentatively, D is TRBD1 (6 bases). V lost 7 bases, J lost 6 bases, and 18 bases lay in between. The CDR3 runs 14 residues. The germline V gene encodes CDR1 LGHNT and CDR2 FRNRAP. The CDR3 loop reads CASAPRRDTPEAFF. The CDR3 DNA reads TGTGCTAGTGCCCCCCGACGGGACACCCCTGAAGCTTTCTTT.

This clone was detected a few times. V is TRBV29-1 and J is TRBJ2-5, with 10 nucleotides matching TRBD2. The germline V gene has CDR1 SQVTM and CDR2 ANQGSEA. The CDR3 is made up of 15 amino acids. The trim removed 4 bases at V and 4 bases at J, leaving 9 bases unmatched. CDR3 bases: TGCAGCGTTGTACCCGGGACTAGCGTTGGAGAGACCCAGTACTTC. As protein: CSVVPGTSVGETQYF.

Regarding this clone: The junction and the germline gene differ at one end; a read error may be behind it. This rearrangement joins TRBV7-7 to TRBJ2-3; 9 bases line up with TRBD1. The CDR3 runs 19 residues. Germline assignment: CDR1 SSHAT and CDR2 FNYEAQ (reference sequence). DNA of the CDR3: TGTGCTAGCAGCTCCTCCCGCTACCCGGGACAGGGAAGCACAGATACGCAGTATTTT. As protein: CASSSSRYPGQGSTDTQYF.

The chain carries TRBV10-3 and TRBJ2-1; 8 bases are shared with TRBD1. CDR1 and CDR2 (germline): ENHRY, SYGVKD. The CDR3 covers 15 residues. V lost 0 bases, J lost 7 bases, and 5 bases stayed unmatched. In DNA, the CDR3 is TGTGCCATCAGTGAGTCCCGGACAGGGAAAAATGAGCAGTTCTTC. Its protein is CAISESRTGKNEQFF.

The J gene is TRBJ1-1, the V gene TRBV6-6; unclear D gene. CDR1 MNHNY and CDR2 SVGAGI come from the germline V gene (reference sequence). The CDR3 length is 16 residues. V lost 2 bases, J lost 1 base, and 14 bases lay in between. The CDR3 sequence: CASSYHLREGNTEAFF. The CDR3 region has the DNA TGTGCCAGCAGTTACCACCTCCGGGAGGGGAACACTGAAGCTTTCTTT.

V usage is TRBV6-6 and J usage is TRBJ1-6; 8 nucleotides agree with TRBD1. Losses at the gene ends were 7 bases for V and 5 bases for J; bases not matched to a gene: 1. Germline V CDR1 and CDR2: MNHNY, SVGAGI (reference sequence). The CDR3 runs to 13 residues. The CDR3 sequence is CASTTGDNSPLHF. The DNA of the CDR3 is TGTGCCAGCACGACAGGGGATAATTCACCCCTCCACTTT.

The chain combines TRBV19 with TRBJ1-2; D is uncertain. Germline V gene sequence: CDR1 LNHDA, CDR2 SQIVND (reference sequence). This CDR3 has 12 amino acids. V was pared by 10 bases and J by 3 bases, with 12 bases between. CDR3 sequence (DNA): TGTGCCACCAAGAGGGTGGACTATGGCTACACCTTC. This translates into CATKRVDYGYTF.

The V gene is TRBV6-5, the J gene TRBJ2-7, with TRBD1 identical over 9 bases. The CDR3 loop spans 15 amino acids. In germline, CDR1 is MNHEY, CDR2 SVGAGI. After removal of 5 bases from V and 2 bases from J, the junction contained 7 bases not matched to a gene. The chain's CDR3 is CASSIGTGITYEQYF. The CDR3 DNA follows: TGTGCCAGCAGTATAGGGACAGGGATAACCTACGAGCAGTACTTC.

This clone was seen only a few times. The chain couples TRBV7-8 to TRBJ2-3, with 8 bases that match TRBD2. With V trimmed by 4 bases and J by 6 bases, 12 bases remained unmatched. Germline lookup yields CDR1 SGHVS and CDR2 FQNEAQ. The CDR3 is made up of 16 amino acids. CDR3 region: CASSSNRGLGVDTQYF. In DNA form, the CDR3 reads TGTGCCAGCAGCTCAAATCGGGGACTAGGTGTCGATACGCAGTATTTT.

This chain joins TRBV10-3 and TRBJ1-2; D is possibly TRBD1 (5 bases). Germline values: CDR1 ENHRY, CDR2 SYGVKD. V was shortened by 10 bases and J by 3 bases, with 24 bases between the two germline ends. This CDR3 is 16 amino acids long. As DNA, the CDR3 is TGTGCCACGACAGCTTTCCGCCAGCTTTCTGACTATGGCTACACCTTC. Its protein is CATTAFRQLSDYGYTF.

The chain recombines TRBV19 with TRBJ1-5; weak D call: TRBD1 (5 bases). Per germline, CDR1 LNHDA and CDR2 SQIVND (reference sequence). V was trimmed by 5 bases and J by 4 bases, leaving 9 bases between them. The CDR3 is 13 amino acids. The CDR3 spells CASSEGRNQPQHF. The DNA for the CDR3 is TGTGCCAGTAGTGAGGGGAGGAATCAGCCCCAGCATTTT.

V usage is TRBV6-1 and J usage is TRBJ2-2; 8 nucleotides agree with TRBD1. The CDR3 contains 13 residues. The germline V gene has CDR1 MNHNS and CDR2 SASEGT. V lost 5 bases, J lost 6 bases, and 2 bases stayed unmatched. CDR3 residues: CASSLQGAGELFF. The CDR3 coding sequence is TGTGCCAGCAGTCTACAGGGGGCCGGGGAGCTGTTTTTT.

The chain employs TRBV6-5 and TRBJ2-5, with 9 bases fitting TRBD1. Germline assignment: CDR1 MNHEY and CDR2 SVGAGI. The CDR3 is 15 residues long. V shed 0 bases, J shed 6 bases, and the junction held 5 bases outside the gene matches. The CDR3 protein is CASSYSGTGHQTQYF. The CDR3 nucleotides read TGTGCCAGCAGTTACTCAGGGACAGGGCATCAGACCCAGTACTTC.

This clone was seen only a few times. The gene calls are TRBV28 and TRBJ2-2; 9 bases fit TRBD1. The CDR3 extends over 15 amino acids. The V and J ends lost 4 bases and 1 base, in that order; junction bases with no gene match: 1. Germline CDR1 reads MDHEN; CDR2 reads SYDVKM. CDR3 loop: CASSWTGENTGELFF. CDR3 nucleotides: TGTGCCAGCAGTTGGACAGGGGAGAACACCGGGGAGCTGTTTTTT.

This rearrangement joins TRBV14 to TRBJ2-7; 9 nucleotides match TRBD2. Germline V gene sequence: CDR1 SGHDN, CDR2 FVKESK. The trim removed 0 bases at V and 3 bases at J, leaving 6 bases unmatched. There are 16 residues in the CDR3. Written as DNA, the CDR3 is TGTGCCAGCAGCCAAGACCTTGGGACTAGCCTCTACGAGCAGTACTTC. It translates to CASSQDLGTSLYEQYF.

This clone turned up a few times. As DNA, the CDR3 is TGCGCCAGCAGCCAAGAACCCGGGCTAGCGATGCGCGCTACGCAGTATTTT. This gives the protein CASSQEPGLAMRATQYF. The rearrangement uses TRBV4-1 and TRBJ2-3; D perhaps matches TRBD2 (6 bases). The CDR3 contains 17 residues. V lost 0 bases, J lost 8 bases, and 21 bases lay in between. Germline CDR1 is MGHRA and CDR2 is YSYEKL.

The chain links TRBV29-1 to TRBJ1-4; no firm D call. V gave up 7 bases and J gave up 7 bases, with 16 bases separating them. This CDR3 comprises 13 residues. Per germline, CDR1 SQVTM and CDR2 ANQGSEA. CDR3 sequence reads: CSAGNGRSEKLFF. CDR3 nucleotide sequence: TGCAGCGCCGGGAACGGGAGAAGTGAAAAACTGTTTTTT.